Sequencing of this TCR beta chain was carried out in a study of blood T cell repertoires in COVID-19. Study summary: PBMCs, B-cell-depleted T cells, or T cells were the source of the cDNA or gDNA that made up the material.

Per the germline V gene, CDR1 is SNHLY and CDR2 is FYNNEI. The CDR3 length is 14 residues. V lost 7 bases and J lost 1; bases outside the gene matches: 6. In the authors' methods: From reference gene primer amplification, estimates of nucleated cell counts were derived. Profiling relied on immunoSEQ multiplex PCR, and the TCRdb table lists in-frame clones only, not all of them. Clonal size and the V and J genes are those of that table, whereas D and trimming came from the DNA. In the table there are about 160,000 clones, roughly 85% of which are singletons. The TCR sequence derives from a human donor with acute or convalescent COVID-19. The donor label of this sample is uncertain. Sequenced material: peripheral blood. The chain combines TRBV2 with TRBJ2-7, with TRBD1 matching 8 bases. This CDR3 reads CASNKGQASYEQYF. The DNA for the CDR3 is TGTGCCAGCAACAAGGGACAGGCATCCTACGAGCAGTACTTC.